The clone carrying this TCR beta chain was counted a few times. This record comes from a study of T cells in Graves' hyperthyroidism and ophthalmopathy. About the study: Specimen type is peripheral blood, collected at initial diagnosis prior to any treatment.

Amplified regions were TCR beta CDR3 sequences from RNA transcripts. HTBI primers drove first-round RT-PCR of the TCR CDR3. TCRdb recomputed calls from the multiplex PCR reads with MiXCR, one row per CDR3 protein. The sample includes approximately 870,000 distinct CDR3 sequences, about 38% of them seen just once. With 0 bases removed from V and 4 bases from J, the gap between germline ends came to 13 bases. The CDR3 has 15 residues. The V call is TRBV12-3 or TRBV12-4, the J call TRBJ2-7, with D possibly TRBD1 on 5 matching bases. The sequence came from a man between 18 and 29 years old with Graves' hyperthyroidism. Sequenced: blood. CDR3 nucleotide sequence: TGTGCCAGCAGTTTAGCGCTAGGGGCACCTTACGAGCAGTACTTC. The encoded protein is CASSLALGAPYEQYF.